Below, 26 T cell receptor beta chains from the same sample are listed, as sequenced in a study of cytomegalovirus exposure and HLA in healthy donors (dated 2017 in TCRdb). Receptor libraries were prepared by the immunoSEQ multiplex PCR assay. For the multiplex PCR, a mixture combining 60 forward primers for TCR Vbeta segments and 13 reverse primers for TCR Jbeta segments was used. Not all clones reach the TCRdb copy of this immuneACCESS table, which keeps in-frame sequences only. Checked studies attribute under half of the gap to unresolved V genes and leave the rest unexplained. The sample records about 100,000 clones, approximately 79% of which are singletons. The top ten clonotypes cover 12% to 15% of the sample. Input material: PBMCs. The receptors stem from a woman between 40 and 55 years old in good health and CMV-seropositive.

This clone has a single count. The gene calls are TRBV7-2 and TRBJ1-6; D is uncertain. CDR3 length equals 11 residues. CDR1 and CDR2 from the germline V gene are SGHTA and FQGNSA. The CDR3 nucleotides are TGTGTCACGCACGGGGATTCACCCCTCCACTTT. This gives the protein CVTHGDSPLHF.

V usage is TRBV10-3 and J usage is TRBJ2-3; 7 bases line up with TRBD1. Unmatched junction bases numbered 4, after V lost 6 bases and J lost 4 bases. The V gene's germline CDR1 is ENHRY and CDR2 SYGVKD. CDR3 size: 13 residues. In DNA form, the CDR3 reads TGTGCCATCAGGAACAGGGGCCCAGATACGCAGTATTTT. It codes for CAIRNRGPDTQYF.

The chain links TRBV4-2 to TRBJ1-2; no clear D gene. The CDR3 length is 16 residues. V lost 0 bases and J lost 4, with 15 bases in between. Germline lookup yields CDR1 LGHNA and CDR2 YNFKEQ. In DNA, the CDR3 is TGTGCCAGCAGCCAAGATAGTGGGCCGCCAGCCTATGGCTACACCTTC. Translation gives CASSQDSGPPAYGYTF.

The chain joins TRBV14 to TRBJ2-2, with 8 bases fitting TRBD1. Germline lookup yields CDR1 SGHDN and CDR2 FVKESK. The CDR3 runs to 14 residues. The V and J ends lost 10 bases and 2 bases, in that order; junction bases with no gene match: 6. CDR3 protein: CATGQGPNTGELFF. CDR3 sequence (DNA): TGTGCCACCGGACAGGGCCCCAACACCGGGGAGCTGTTTTTT.

This rearrangement joins TRBV10-3 to TRBJ1-2; D unresolved. Per germline, CDR1 ENHRY and CDR2 SYGVKD. There are 15 residues in the CDR3. The V end lost 3 bases, the J end lost 8 bases, and 19 bases lay between the germline ends. This CDR3 reads CAISEDSLGQGGYTF. CDR3 in DNA: TGTGCCATCAGTGAAGATTCACTGGGCCAAGGCGGCTACACCTTC.

V usage is TRBV27 and J usage is TRBJ1-5; weak D call: TRBD1 (5 bases). V was clipped by 5 bases and J by 7 bases, with 15 bases between them. This CDR3 has 14 amino acids. Germline V CDR1 and CDR2: MNHEY, SMNVEV (reference sequence). The CDR3 is CASSIYAGQQPQHF. Written as DNA, the CDR3 is TGTGCCAGCAGTATATACGCGGGGCAGCAGCCCCAGCATTTT.

The chain uses TRBV11-2 and TRBJ1-6; 11 nucleotides match TRBD1. Germline lookup yields CDR1 SGHAT and CDR2 FQNNGV. The CDR3 spans 15 residues. V trimming: 5 bases; J trimming: 8 bases; junction bases outside the gene matches: 5. This chain's CDR3 is CASSGGQGAYSPLHF. The DNA for the CDR3 is TGTGCCAGCAGCGGAGGACAGGGGGCGTATTCACCCCTCCACTTT.

The chain combines TRBV11-2 with TRBJ1-1; D gene uncertain. Trimming left V 2 bases short and J 2 bases short, with 12 bases between. The CDR3 runs to 15 residues. CDR1 is SGHAT, CDR2 FQNNGV, per germline. This chain's CDR3 is CASSLSPGGNTEAFF. The DNA for the CDR3 is TGTGCCAGCAGCTTATCGCCGGGAGGCAACACTGAAGCTTTCTTT.

The table lists this clone with a count of one. The J gene is TRBJ1-6, the V gene TRBV6-5, with TRBD1 identical over 10 bases. J gave up 9 bases and V 0 bases, and 5 bases lay outside the gene matches. CDR3 length equals 16 residues. Per the germline V gene, CDR1 is MNHEY and CDR2 is SVGAGI. CDR3 amino acids: CASSYSAGTGASPLHF. CDR3 coding DNA: TGTGCCAGCAGTTACTCGGCCGGGACAGGGGCTTCACCCCTCCACTTT.

The J gene is TRBJ1-1, the V gene TRBV7-9, with 8 nucleotides matching TRBD1. The junction had 9 bases not matched to a gene; V was cut back by 5 bases and J by 10 bases. From germline, CDR1 is SEHNR and CDR2 FQNEAQ (reference sequence). This CDR3 is built from 13 residues. The CDR3 nucleotides are TGTGCCAGCAGCCCCGGACAGGGACTAACAGCTTTCTTT. This translates into CASSPGQGLTAFF.

The chain uses TRBV10-3 and TRBJ2-1; TRBD2 matches at 10 bases. This CDR3 comprises 14 residues. Trimming at V came to 5 bases and at J to 6 bases, leaving 4 bases not matched to a gene. CDR1 and CDR2 (germline): ENHRY, SYGVKD. CDR3 bases: TGTGCCATCAGTACTAGCGGGGATTTCAATGAGCAGTTCTTC. This encodes CAISTSGDFNEQFF.

The chain recombines TRBV30 with TRBJ1-2; TRBD1 matches 9 bases. CDR3 length: 14 amino acids. Germline values: CDR1 GTSNPN, CDR2 SVGIG (reference sequence). V shed 2 bases, J shed 2 bases, and the junction held 3 bases outside the gene matches. The CDR3 protein is CAWSWGQGNYGYTF. In DNA, the CDR3 is TGTGCCTGGAGTTGGGGACAGGGAAACTATGGCTACACCTTC.

This chain links TRBV11-2 with TRBJ2-5; D remains unclear. Matching the DNA end better, TRBJ2-7 makes the J call doubtful. Germline-derived CDR1 and CDR2 are SGHAT and FQNNGV. The CDR3 consists of 12 residues. CDR3 protein: CASSLLSYEQYF. The CDR3 DNA follows: TGTGCCAGCAGCCTTCTATCCTACGAGCAGTACTTC.

The table lists this clone with a count of one. The chain employs TRBV5-6 and TRBJ2-5; D remains unclear. This CDR3 is 13 amino acids long. Deletions cut 4 bases from V and 3 bases from J, with 10 bases between. CDR1 is SGHDT, CDR2 YYEEEE, per germline. DNA of the CDR3: TGTGCCAGCAGCCTTCAGGCAAAAGAGACCCAGTACTTC. Protein product: CASSLQAKETQYF.

The V and J genes are TRBV25-1 and TRBJ1-1; possibly TRBD1 for D (5 bases). V was shortened by 4 bases and J by 3 bases, with 9 bases between the two germline ends. The CDR3 totals 13 residues. Germline V gives CDR1 MGHDK, CDR2 SYGVNS. This CDR3 reads CASSADSYTEAFF. The CDR3 DNA sequence: TGTGCCAGCAGTGCAGACAGTTACACTGAAGCTTTCTTT. The full variable domain, in which reference TRBV25-1 and TRBJ1-1 provide the parts outside the CDR3, is EADIYQTPRYLVIGTGKKITLECSQTMGHDKMYWYQQDPGMELHLIHYSYGVNSTEKGDLSSESTVSRIRTEHFPLTLESARPSHTSQYLCASSADSYTEAFFGQGTRLTVV.

This clone was observed a few times. The sample carries other DNA sequences with the same CDR3. V and J are TRBV5-4 and TRBJ1-5; no reliable D call. The length of the CDR3 is 16 residues. Trimming left V 0 bases short and J 3 bases short, with 13 bases between. The germline V gene has CDR1 SGHNT and CDR2 YYREEE (reference sequence). This CDR3 reads CASSLGPFSDNQPQHF. DNA for the CDR3: TGTGCCAGCAGCTTGGGACCATTTAGCGACAATCAGCCCCAGCATTTT.

This chain connects TRBV18 to TRBJ1-1; D may be TRBD1 (5 bases). Germline CDR1 is KGHSH and CDR2 is LQKENI. The length of the CDR3 is 16 residues. Trimming stripped 1 base from V and 0 bases from J, with 12 bases between. Written as DNA, the CDR3 is TGTGCCAGCTCACCACTTGGCGGGGACTTGAACACTGAAGCTTTCTTT. Its protein is CASSPLGGDLNTEAFF.

The J gene is TRBJ1-2, the V gene TRBV27; a weak D match, TRBD1 (6 bases). The CDR3 is 15 residues long. Germline loops: CDR1 MNHEY, CDR2 SMNVEV (reference sequence). With 3 bases removed from V and 6 bases from J, the gap between germline ends came to 17 bases. The CDR3 sequence: CASSFGLAGVDGYTF. CDR3 bases: TGTGCCAGCAGTTTTGGCTTGGCAGGGGTGGATGGCTACACCTTC.

The genes are TRBV4-3 and TRBJ2-7; 10 positions agree with TRBD2. There are 16 residues in the CDR3. Germline V gives CDR1 LGHNA, CDR2 YSLEER. V was clipped by 1 base and J by 4 bases; unmatched bases: 7. CDR3 nucleotides: TGCGCCAGCAGCCAAGGGGTTGGTAGCGGGGGGTACGAGCAGTACTTC. It translates to CASSQGVGSGGYEQYF.

The rearrangement links TRBV9 to TRBJ2-7, with D possibly TRBD1 on 6 matching bases. The CDR3 sequence is 14 residues long. In germline, CDR1 is SGDLS, CDR2 YYNGEE. V was shortened by 2 bases and J by 6 bases, with 15 bases between the two germline ends. The CDR3 loop is CASSVDTGTSEQYF. CDR3 DNA sequence: TGTGCCAGCAGCGTCGATACCGGGACATCCGAGCAGTACTTC.

A word on this clone: One junction end disagrees with the germline gene, perhaps due to a read error. This chain links TRBV19 with TRBJ1-4; D is undetermined. This CDR3 contains 14 residues. Germline V CDR1 and CDR2: LNHDA, SQIVND (reference sequence). In DNA, the CDR3 is TGTGCCAATAGTATGGCAGGATATAATGAAAAACTGTTTTTT. Protein product: CANSMAGYNEKLFF.

The table lists this clone with a few counts. As the CDR3 is not closed by the conserved phenylalanine or tryptophan, this likely results from a read error. The J gene is TRBJ1-1, the V gene TRBV13; no clear D. Germline V gene sequence: CDR1 PRHDT, CDR2 FYEKMQ (reference sequence). This CDR3 has 11 residues. Trimming removed 4 bases from V and 4 bases from J, with 4 bases in between. This CDR3 is CASSWGTEAFL. CDR3 bases: TGTGCCAGCAGCTGGGGCACTGAAGCTTTCTTG.

The chain carries TRBV7-2 and TRBJ2-1; 9 bases line up with TRBD1. The ends lost 5 bases at V and 3 bases at J; junction bases unmatched: 8. Germline CDR1 SGHTA, CDR2 FQGNSA. CDR3 size: 16 residues. The CDR3: CASSPRWGQGYNEQFF. DNA for the CDR3: TGTGCCAGCAGCCCCCGGTGGGGACAGGGCTACAATGAGCAGTTCTTC.

This clone was seen a few times. This chain joins TRBV10-3 and TRBJ1-6, with TRBD1 identical over 9 bases. The CDR3 has 15 amino acids. V gave up 10 bases and J gave up 9 bases; unmatched junction bases: 13. Looked up from germline, CDR1 is ENHRY and CDR2 is SYGVKD. The CDR3: CASSVGGQGSSPLHF. CDR3 sequence (DNA): TGTGCCAGTTCTGTAGGGGGACAGGGAAGTTCACCCCTCCACTTT.

The CDR3 coding sequence is TGTGCCAGCAGCTTAGGCCCCCGACAGGACCTTGGAGAGCAGTACTTC. Residues: CASSLGPRQDLGEQYF. The J gene is TRBJ2-7, the V gene TRBV7-2, with D perhaps matching TRBD1 (6 bases). CDR3 length: 16 residues. Deletions cut 1 base from V and 7 bases from J, with 20 bases between. Germline CDR1 SGHTA, CDR2 FQGNSA.

The chain combines TRBV4-1 with TRBJ1-2; TRBD1 might be the D (5 bases). The CDR3 totals 14 residues. Germline lookup yields CDR1 MGHRA and CDR2 YSYEKL. V lost 0 bases to trimming and J lost 3 bases, with 8 bases between them. The chain's CDR3 is CASSQDPGDYGYTF. The CDR3 DNA sequence: TGCGCCAGCAGCCAAGACCCGGGGGACTATGGCTACACCTTC.